This T cell receptor beta chain is from a study of T cells expressing NK-cell markers. Study background: HCMV seropositivity characterized most of the eight sequenced donors, and seronegativity one. Study-level findings and limits: In roughly six donors, dominant NKG2C+ clonotypes were roughly 1.0-7.5% of CD8+ T cells.

A word on this clonotype: Its antigen is undetermined.

TCRdb reprocessed the 5' RACE reads, with one entry per CDR3 protein and no DNA. This listing includes 400,000 to 450,000 distinct CDR3 sequences. The germline CDR1 and CDR2 sequences are SGHVS and FQNEAQ. The CDR3 is 13 residues long. Sequencing input: blood T cells: a sorted CD56 or NKG2C T cell subset, CD4+ or CD8+ T cells, or bulk PBMC T cells (not recorded which). This TCR was recovered from a woman aged 18-70 years in good health. The chain carries TRBV7-8 and TRBJ2-7; TCRdb outputs TRBD1, but without DNA this stays unchecked. CDR3: CASSLVGASEQYF. The complete variable domain, with remaining parts taken from reference TRBV7-8 and TRBJ2-7, reads GAGVSQSPRYKVAKRGQDVALRCDPISGHVSLFWYQQALGQGPEFLTYFQNEAQLDKSGLPSDRFFAERPEGSVSTLKIQRTQQEDSAVYLCASSLVGASEQYFGPGTRLTVT.